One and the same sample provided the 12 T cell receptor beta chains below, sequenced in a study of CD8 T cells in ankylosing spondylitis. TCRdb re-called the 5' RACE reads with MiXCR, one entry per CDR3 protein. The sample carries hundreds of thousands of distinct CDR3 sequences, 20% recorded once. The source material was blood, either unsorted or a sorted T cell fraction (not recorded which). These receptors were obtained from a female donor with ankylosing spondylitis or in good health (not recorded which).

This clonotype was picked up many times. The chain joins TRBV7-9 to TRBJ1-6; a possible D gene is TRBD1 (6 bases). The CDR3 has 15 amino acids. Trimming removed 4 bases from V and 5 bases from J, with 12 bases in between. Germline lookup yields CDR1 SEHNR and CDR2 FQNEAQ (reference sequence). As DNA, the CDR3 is TGTGCCAGCAGCTCCGCTCAGGGGAATAATTCACCCCTCCACTTT. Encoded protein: CASSSAQGNNSPLHF.

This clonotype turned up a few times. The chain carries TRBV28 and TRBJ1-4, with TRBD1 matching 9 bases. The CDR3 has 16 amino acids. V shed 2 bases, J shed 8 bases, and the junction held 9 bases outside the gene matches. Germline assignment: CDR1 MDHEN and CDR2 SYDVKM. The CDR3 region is CASSLPPRQGGEKLFF. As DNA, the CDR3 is TGTGCCAGCAGTTTACCACCCCGACAGGGGGGAGAAAAACTGTTTTTT.

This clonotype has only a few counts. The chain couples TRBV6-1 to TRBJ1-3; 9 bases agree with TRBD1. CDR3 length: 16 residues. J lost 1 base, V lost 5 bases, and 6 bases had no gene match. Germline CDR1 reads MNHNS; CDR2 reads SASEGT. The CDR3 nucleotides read TGTGCCAGCAGTACGGGGACAGGGATATCTGGAAACACCATATATTTT. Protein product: CASSTGTGISGNTIYF.

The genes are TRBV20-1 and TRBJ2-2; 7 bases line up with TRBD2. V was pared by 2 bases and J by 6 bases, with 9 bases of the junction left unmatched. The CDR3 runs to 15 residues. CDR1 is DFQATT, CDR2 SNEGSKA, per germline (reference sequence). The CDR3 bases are TGCAGTGCTAGACCAGCGGGGAGACACCCCGGGGAGCTGTTTTTT. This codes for CSARPAGRHPGELFF.

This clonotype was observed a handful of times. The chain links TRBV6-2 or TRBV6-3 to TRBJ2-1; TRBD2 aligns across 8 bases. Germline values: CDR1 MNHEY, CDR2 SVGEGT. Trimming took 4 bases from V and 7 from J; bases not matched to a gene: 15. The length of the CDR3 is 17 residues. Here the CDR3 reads CASSLAAGLVFKNEQFF. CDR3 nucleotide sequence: TGTGCCAGCAGTTTGGCCGCGGGACTAGTCTTTAAAAATGAGCAGTTCTTC.

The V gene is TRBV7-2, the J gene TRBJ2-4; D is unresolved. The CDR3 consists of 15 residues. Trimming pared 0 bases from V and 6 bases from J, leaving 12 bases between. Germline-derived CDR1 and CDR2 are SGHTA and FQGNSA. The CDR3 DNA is TGTGCCAGCAGCTTAGCAGGTCCCCCGGGAAACATTCAGTACTTC. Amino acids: CASSLAGPPGNIQYF.

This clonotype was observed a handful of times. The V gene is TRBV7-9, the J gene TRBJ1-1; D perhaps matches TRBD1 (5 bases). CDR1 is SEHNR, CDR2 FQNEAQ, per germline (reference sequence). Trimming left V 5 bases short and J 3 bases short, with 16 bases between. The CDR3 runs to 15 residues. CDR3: CASSTRGDRDTEAFF. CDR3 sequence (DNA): TGTGCCAGCAGCACCCGGGGGGATCGTGACACTGAAGCTTTCTTT.

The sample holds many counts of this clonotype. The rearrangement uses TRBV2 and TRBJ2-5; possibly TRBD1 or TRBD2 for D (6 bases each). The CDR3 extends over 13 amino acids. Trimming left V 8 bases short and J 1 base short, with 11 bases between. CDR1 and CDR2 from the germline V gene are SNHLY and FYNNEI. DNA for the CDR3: TGTGCCAGCGCCAGGGGACTCCAAGAGACCCAGTACTTC. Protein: CASARGLQETQYF.

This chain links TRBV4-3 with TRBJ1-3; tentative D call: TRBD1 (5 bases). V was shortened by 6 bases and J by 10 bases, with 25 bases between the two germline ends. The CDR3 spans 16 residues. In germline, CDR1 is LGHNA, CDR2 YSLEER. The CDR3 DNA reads TGCGCCAGCAGTTCATTCACCGGGACCCCCGACGCGACCATATATTTT. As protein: CASSSFTGTPDATIYF.

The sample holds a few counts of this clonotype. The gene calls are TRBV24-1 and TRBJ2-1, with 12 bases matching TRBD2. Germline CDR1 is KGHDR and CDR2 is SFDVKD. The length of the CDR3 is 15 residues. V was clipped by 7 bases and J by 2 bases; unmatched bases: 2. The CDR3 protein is CATSASGRAYNEQFF. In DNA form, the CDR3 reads TGTGCCACCAGCGCTAGCGGGAGGGCCTACAATGAGCAGTTCTTC.

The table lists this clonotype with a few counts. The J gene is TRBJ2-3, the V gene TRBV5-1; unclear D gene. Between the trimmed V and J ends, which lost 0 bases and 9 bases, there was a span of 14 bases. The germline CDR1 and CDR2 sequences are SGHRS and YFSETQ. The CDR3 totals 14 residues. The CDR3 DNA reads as TGCGCCAGCAGCTTGGAAGGCCGGATGAGCACGCAGTATTTT. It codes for CASSLEGRMSTQYF.

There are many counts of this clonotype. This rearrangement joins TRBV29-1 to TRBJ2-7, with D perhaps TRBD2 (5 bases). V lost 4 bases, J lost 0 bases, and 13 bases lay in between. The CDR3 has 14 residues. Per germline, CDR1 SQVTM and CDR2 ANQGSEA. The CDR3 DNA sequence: TGCAGCGTTGGTGGACGGGGAAGCTCCTACGAGCAGTACTTC. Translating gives CSVGGRGSSYEQYF.